The TCR beta chain described here comes from a study of T cell repertoires in cytomegalovirus infection. Study at large: CMV infection together with matching HLA type was indicated by public TCR beta signatures. Study results and caveats: Adding up the frequency of public TCR beta families identified people who carried CMV plus the relevant HLA. In two of eight donors, the top clonotype was HLA-C-restricted CMV-specific.

On this clonotype: Its antigen is currently unknown.

The CDR3 covers 14 residues. The V and J ends lost 7 bases and 4 bases respectively, with 16 bases between them. TCRdb re-analysed the reads in MiXCR, keeping a single row per CDR3 protein. The sample includes about 470,000 distinct CDR3 sequences, under 45% of them seen just once. The TCR comes from a human donor in good health (CMV status not recorded). Some clones in this sample may be carry-over from other donors' samples. The chain joins TRBV12-3 or TRBV12-4 to TRBJ1-1; weak D call: TRBD1 (6 bases). The sample here was cultured PBMCs, taken from culture after CMV antigen stimulation. CDR3 in amino acids: CASTPRGEGTEAFF. CDR3 DNA sequence: TGTGCCAGCACCCCTAGGGGGGAGGGCACTGAAGCTTTCTTT.